The 30 T cell receptor beta chains below all came from one sample that was sequenced in a study of blood T cell repertoires in COVID-19. The method was immunoSEQ multiplex PCR; TCRdb's version includes in-frame clones alone and lacks a portion of them. Of some 490,000 clones listed, less than 90% are singletons. Sequencing was carried out using PBMCs or T cells enriched from blood (not recorded which). All receptors come from a woman aged 60-75 years who had recovered from COVID-19.

The genes are TRBV27 and TRBJ1-2; no reliable D call. The length of the CDR3 is 13 residues. V lost 6 bases and J 6 bases, leaving 14 bases between the germline ends. Germline loops: CDR1 MNHEY, CDR2 SMNVEV (reference sequence). For the CDR3, the DNA is TGTGCCAGCAGGGAGGGCCCCCGGGATGGCTACACCTTC. This translates into CASREGPRDGYTF.

The gene calls are TRBV30 and TRBJ1-5; 10 bases line up with TRBD1. The CDR3 extends over 17 amino acids. Germline V gene data show CDR1 as GTSNPN and CDR2 as SVGIG (reference sequence). The junction had 9 bases not matched to a gene; V was cut back by 2 bases and J by 2 bases. As DNA, the CDR3 is TGTGCCTGGAGTTTTCGAACCGGGACAGGGGGCAATCAGCCCCAGCATTTT. The encoded protein is CAWSFRTGTGGNQPQHF.

This chain joins TRBV2 and TRBJ1-6, with 7 nucleotides matching TRBD1. Germline V gene data show CDR1 as SNHLY and CDR2 as FYNNEI. The CDR3 has 15 residues. The V gene end was trimmed by 1 base and the J gene end by 6 bases; junction bases not matched to a gene: 3. The CDR3 nucleotides are TGTGCCAGCAGTGAAGACGGACAGGCTAATTCACCCCTCCACTTT. Protein: CASSEDGQANSPLHF.

V and J are TRBV5-1 and TRBJ1-6; possibly TRBD1 for D (6 bases). In germline, CDR1 is SGHRS, CDR2 YFSETQ. CDR3 length: 15 residues. Trimming shortened V by 0 bases and J by 7 bases, and 11 bases separated the two germline ends. The CDR3: CASSLDRVENSPLHF. The DNA of the CDR3 is TGCGCCAGCAGCTTGGACAGGGTAGAGAATTCACCCCTCCACTTT.

This chain uses TRBV5-1 with TRBJ2-1; the D gene is possibly TRBD1 (8 bases). V lost 7 bases and J lost 5, with 25 bases in between. This CDR3 is 17 amino acids long. Germline CDR1 and CDR2: SGHRS and YFSETQ. The CDR3 DNA sequence: TGCGCCAGCGGCCCTCAGGGAGGGACAGGTCCCCACAATGAGCAGTTCTTC. Encoded protein: CASGPQGGTGPHNEQFF.

V and J are TRBV7-6 and TRBJ1-2; perhaps TRBD1 as D (5 bases). CDR1 is SGHVS, CDR2 FNYEAQ, per germline. The CDR3 loop spans 14 amino acids. V gave up 5 bases and J gave up 4 bases, with 14 bases separating them. In DNA form, the CDR3 reads TGTGCCAGCAGCCCTGGGGGGGAATCCTATGGCTACACCTTC. Protein product: CASSPGGESYGYTF.

This chain connects TRBV20-1 to TRBJ2-2, with 7 bases aligning to TRBD1. Germline V gene sequence: CDR1 DFQATT, CDR2 SNEGSKA (reference sequence). This CDR3 comprises 14 residues. V lost 3 bases, J lost 5 bases, and 6 bases stayed unmatched. The CDR3 region is CSASPRGSTGELFF. CDR3 coding DNA: TGCAGTGCTAGTCCCAGGGGGAGTACCGGGGAGCTGTTTTTT.

This clone showed up just once. The gene calls are TRBV7-2 and TRBJ2-3; the match to TRBD2 covers 8 bases. The CDR3 spans 16 residues. The V and J ends lost 5 bases and 3 bases, in that order; junction bases with no gene match: 10. Germline loops: CDR1 SGHTA, CDR2 FQGNSA. The CDR3 coding sequence is TGTGCCAGCAGCGGCAACAGGGCGGGGGGTACAGATACGCAGTATTTT. It is translated as CASSGNRAGGTDTQYF.

This chain connects TRBV3-1 (or the pseudogene TRBV3-2) to TRBJ2-7; TRBD2 agrees at 7 bases. V was pared by 4 bases and J by 0 bases, with 6 bases of the junction left unmatched. CDR1 and CDR2 from the germline V gene are LGHDT and YNNKEL (reference sequence). The CDR3 is made up of 15 amino acids. The CDR3 nucleotides are TGTGCCAGCAGCCTAGAAGCGGGAAGCTCCTACGAGCAGTACTTC. Protein sequence: CASSLEAGSSYEQYF.

The chain employs TRBV24-1 and TRBJ2-1, with 9 bases fitting TRBD1. The germline CDR1 and CDR2 sequences are KGHDR and SFDVKD. The CDR3 contains 16 residues. V dropped 3 bases and J dropped 7; count of bases not matched to a gene: 9. CDR3 amino acids: CATSDPGTGKGNEQFF. The CDR3, as DNA: TGTGCCACCAGTGATCCCGGGACAGGGAAGGGAAATGAGCAGTTCTTC.

The CDR3 loop reads CATSEALGGGIDEQFF. The CDR3 DNA follows: TGTGCCACCAGTGAGGCTTTGGGCGGGGGGATCGATGAGCAGTTCTTC. The chain couples TRBV24-1 to TRBJ2-1; TRBD2 agrees at 8 bases. Per the germline V gene, CDR1 is KGHDR and CDR2 is SFDVKD. The CDR3 loop spans 16 amino acids. V gave up 4 bases and J gave up 8 bases; unmatched junction bases: 12.

This rearrangement joins TRBV7-2 to TRBJ2-1; TRBD1 is a possible D gene (5 bases). The germline gives CDR1 SGHTA, CDR2 FQGNSA. The CDR3 has 15 amino acids. The V end was cut by 1 base, the J end by 0 bases, with 7 bases between. The CDR3 region has the DNA TGTGCCAGCAGCTTAGATCAGGGCTCCTACAATGAGCAGTTCTTC. As protein: CASSLDQGSYNEQFF.

The chain joins TRBV24-1 to TRBJ1-1; 9 positions agree with TRBD1. CDR1 and CDR2 (germline): KGHDR, SFDVKD. The CDR3 contains 15 residues. After removal of 7 bases from V and 1 base from J, the junction contained 6 bases not matched to a gene. CDR3 nucleotide sequence: TGTGCCACCAGCACGGGACAGGGAACGAACACTGAAGCTTTCTTT. Translated, it gives CATSTGQGTNTEAFF.

The chain has TRBV24-1 and TRBJ2-1, with TRBD1 matching over 8 bases. Germline lookup yields CDR1 KGHDR and CDR2 SFDVKD. V shed 4 bases and J 0 bases; nucleotides not matched to a gene: 4. The CDR3 length is 16 residues. The CDR3 region has the DNA TGTGCCACCAGTGAGTCAACAGGGGGCTCCTACAATGAGCAGTTCTTC. Translated: CATSESTGGSYNEQFF.

The rearrangement uses TRBV18 and TRBJ1-2; tentative D call: TRBD1 (6 bases). Germline V gene data show CDR1 as KGHSH and CDR2 as LQKENI. This CDR3 comprises 15 residues. The V gene lost 3 bases and the J gene lost 7 bases, with 18 bases spanning the gap. In DNA, the CDR3 is TGTGCCAGCTCACCCGTCGCTGACGGGACATTTGGCTACACCTTC. Its protein product is CASSPVADGTFGYTF.

This chain joins TRBV2 and TRBJ1-1, with 9 bases lining up with TRBD1. V dropped 3 bases and J dropped 3; count of bases not matched to a gene: 2. Per the germline V gene, CDR1 is SNHLY and CDR2 is FYNNEI. This CDR3 comprises 14 residues. DNA for the CDR3: TGTGCCAGCAGTGAGCGGACAGGGGACACTGAAGCTTTCTTT. It specifies CASSERTGDTEAFF. Full variable domain (remainder filled in from reference TRBV2 and TRBJ1-1): EPEVTQTPSHQVTQMGQEVILRCVPISNHLYFYWYRQILGQKVEFLVSFYNNEISEKSEIFDDQFSVERPDGSNFTLKIRSTKLEDSAMYFCASSERTGDTEAFFGQGTRLTVV.

A few counts support this clone. The chain combines TRBV11-3 with TRBJ1-6; TRBD1 matches at 7 bases. The CDR3 totals 15 residues. The trim removed 3 bases at V and 9 bases at J, leaving 8 bases unmatched. Germline values: CDR1 SGHNT, CDR2 YENEEA. For the CDR3, the DNA is TGTGCCAGCAGCTTTTCACAGGGGATCGGTTCACCCCTCCACTTT. Its translation: CASSFSQGIGSPLHF. The full variable domain, rest sourced from reference TRBV11-3 and TRBJ1-6, is EAGVVQSPRYKIIEKKQPVAFWCNPISGHNTLYWYLQNLGQGPELLIRYENEEAVDDSQLPKDRFSAERLKGVDSTLKIQPAELGDSAVYLCASSFSQGIGSPLHFGNGTRLTVT.

The rearrangement joins TRBV11-2 to TRBJ1-1, with D perhaps matching TRBD1 (6 bases). The CDR3 sequence is 16 residues long. V lost 2 bases and J lost 2, with 15 bases in between. Germline CDR1 reads SGHAT; CDR2 reads FQNNGV. The CDR3 loop reads CASSLKSTGKNTEAFF. The CDR3 DNA is TGTGCCAGCAGCTTAAAGAGCACAGGGAAAAACACTGAAGCTTTCTTT.

This clone was seen only once. The V and J genes are TRBV28 and TRBJ2-6; TRBD1 agrees at 9 bases. This CDR3 spans 18 amino acids. Trimming removed 5 bases from V and 2 bases from J; junction bases left unmatched: 10. CDR1 MDHEN and CDR2 SYDVKM come from the germline V gene. The CDR3 is CASSRLGTGNTGANVLTF. The CDR3 DNA reads as TGTGCCAGCAGTCGCCTGGGGACAGGGAATACTGGGGCCAACGTCCTGACTTTC.

CDR3 sequence: CASSKAGDLQETQYF. The CDR3 region has the DNA TGTGCCAGCAGTAAAGCGGGGGACCTACAAGAGACCCAGTACTTC. This chain uses TRBV25-1 with TRBJ2-5, with 8 bases that match TRBD2. Trimming removed 5 bases from V and 2 bases from J; junction bases left unmatched: 7. Germline values: CDR1 MGHDK, CDR2 SYGVNS. This CDR3 is built from 15 residues.

This clone came up once. The chain employs TRBV12-3 or TRBV12-4 and TRBJ2-3; D is ambiguous. The V and J ends lost 2 bases and 7 bases respectively, with 10 bases between them. This CDR3 region has 13 residues. CDR3 DNA: TGTGCCAGCAGTTTAAAGACTGCATATACGCAGTATTTT. It specifies CASSLKTAYTQYF.

V gene TRBV2 combines with J gene TRBJ2-1; TRBD2 aligns across 15 bases. The CDR3 runs to 15 residues. J lost 4 bases, V lost 6 bases, and 1 base had no gene match. In germline, CDR1 is SNHLY, CDR2 FYNNEI. CDR3 loop: CASRGTSGGYNEQFF. In nucleotides, the CDR3 is TGTGCCAGCAGGGGGACTAGCGGGGGGTACAATGAGCAGTTCTTC.

The chain is built from TRBV10-1 and TRBJ2-7, with a tentative D call TRBD1 (7 bases). Per germline, CDR1 WNHNN and CDR2 SYGVQD (reference sequence). CDR3 size: 16 residues. The V end was cut by 0 bases, the J end by 5 bases, with 17 bases between. The CDR3 spells CASSESRLGGGHEQYF. The CDR3 region has the DNA TGCGCCAGCAGTGAGTCGCGACTAGGGGGCGGACACGAGCAGTACTTC.

The chain combines TRBV11-3 with TRBJ2-3; 8 nucleotides match TRBD1. CDR1 and CDR2 from the germline V gene are SGHNT and YENEEA. Trimming took 5 bases from V and 0 from J; bases not matched to a gene: 4. The CDR3 loop spans 15 amino acids. The CDR3 region is CASSLRTGSTDTQYF. The DNA of the CDR3 is TGTGCCAGCAGCCTCCGGACAGGGAGCACAGATACGCAGTATTTT.

The V call is TRBV6-5, the J call TRBJ1-4, with 8 positions matching TRBD1. Germline V gene data show CDR1 as MNHEY and CDR2 as SVGAGI. J gave up 3 bases and V 6 bases, and 3 bases lay outside the gene matches. This CDR3 is 14 amino acids long. CDR3 sequence: CASRQGAANEKLFF. DNA for the CDR3: TGTGCCAGCAGGCAGGGGGCAGCTAATGAAAAACTGTTTTTT.

This clone has only one observation. This chain joins TRBV11-2 and TRBJ2-5, with 15 bases identical to TRBD2. With V trimmed by 6 bases and J by 14 bases, 7 bases remained unmatched. The CDR3 covers 13 residues. The germline CDR1 and CDR2 sequences are SGHAT and FQNNGV. The CDR3: CASRRTSGGAFYF. The CDR3 DNA reads as TGTGCCAGCAGAAGGACTAGCGGGGGGGCCTTTTACTTC.

V is TRBV6-5 and J is TRBJ1-1; D call uncertain. Germline V gives CDR1 MNHEY, CDR2 SVGAGI. V gave up 5 bases and J gave up 4 bases, with 11 bases separating them. The CDR3 is 13 amino acids. In DNA form, the CDR3 reads TGTGCCAGCAGTACTGACCGGGGCACTGAAGCTTTCTTT. This encodes CASSTDRGTEAFF.

This chain links TRBV6-5 with TRBJ1-1, with D tentatively TRBD1 (6 bases). The V gene's germline CDR1 is MNHEY and CDR2 SVGAGI. The CDR3 runs to 12 residues. Deletions cut 6 bases from V and 5 bases from J, with 10 bases between. The CDR3: CASREGGTEAFF. The DNA for the CDR3 is TGTGCCAGCAGGGAGGGGGGGACTGAAGCTTTCTTT.

The chain has TRBV9 and TRBJ2-3; D not resolved. The V gene's germline CDR1 is SGDLS and CDR2 YYNGEE. The germline V and J ends were trimmed by 0 bases and 1 base, with 12 bases remaining between them. The CDR3 is 16 amino acids. The CDR3 protein is CASSVEGDTGTDTQYF. CDR3 sequence (DNA): TGTGCCAGCAGCGTAGAAGGCGACACAGGCACAGATACGCAGTATTTT.

The chain couples TRBV5-1 to TRBJ1-1; the D gene is possibly TRBD1 (6 bases). Trimming took off 5 bases at V and 11 bases at J, with 22 bases between the two ends. CDR3 length: 14 residues. CDR1 is SGHRS and CDR2 is YFSETQ in the germline V gene. CDR3 sequence (DNA): TGCGCCAGCAGGGGGGGGCCGGGAGGTATGGCGGCTTTCTTT. Amino acid sequence: CASRGGPGGMAAFF.